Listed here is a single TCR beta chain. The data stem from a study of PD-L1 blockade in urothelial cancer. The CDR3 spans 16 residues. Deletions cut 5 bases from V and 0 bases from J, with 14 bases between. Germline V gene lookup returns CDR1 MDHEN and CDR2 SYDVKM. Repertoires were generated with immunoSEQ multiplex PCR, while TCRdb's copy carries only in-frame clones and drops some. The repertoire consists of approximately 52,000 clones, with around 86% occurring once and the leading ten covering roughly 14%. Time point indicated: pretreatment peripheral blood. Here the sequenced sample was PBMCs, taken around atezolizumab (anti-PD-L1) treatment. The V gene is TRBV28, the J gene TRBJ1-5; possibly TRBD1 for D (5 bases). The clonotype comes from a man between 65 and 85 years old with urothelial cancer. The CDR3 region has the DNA TGTGCCAGCAGTCCTTGGGGGGGGGATAGCAATCAGCCCCAGCATTTT. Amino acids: CASSPWGGDSNQPQHF.